The 18 T cell receptor beta chains below were found in one sample sequenced in a study of vaccination and CD4 T cells after COVID-19. Cultured CD4+ T cell DNA was sequenced using the Oncomine TCR Beta short-read assay. TCRdb processed the PCR reads anew with MiXCR; each CDR3 protein has one entry. The sample shows roughly 6,800 distinct CDR3 sequences, just over 70% of them seen only once. Their antigen targets remain unknown. Treatment noted: roughly ten-day PBMC culture with coronavirus spike peptide pools or control peptides (ViraFEST assay). Harvesting of the unexposed donor's CD4+ T cells predated the COVID-19 pandemic (2011-2018). Sequencing input: CD4+ T cells from blood, cultured in vitro. The source of these receptors is a human donor in good health.

The chain links TRBV28 to TRBJ2-1; TRBD2 is a possible D gene (6 bases). CDR1 is MDHEN and CDR2 is SYDVKM in the germline V gene. Trimming removed 4 bases at V and 6 bases at J, with 16 bases between. This CDR3 region has 15 residues. The CDR3 nucleotides read TGTGCCAGCAGTTACTACGCTGGGGGGACCAATGAGCAGTTCTTC. Residues: CASSYYAGGTNEQFF.

The chain recombines TRBV30 with TRBJ1-2; tentative D call: TRBD1 (6 bases). V was pared by 2 bases and J by 8 bases, with 15 bases between. Germline values: CDR1 GTSNPN, CDR2 SVGIG (reference sequence). The CDR3 is 13 residues long. The CDR3 bases are TGTGCCTGGAGTCGGGACACCGGGGTCGGCTACACCTTC. This translates into CAWSRDTGVGYTF.

The rearrangement joins TRBV6-1 to TRBJ2-2; TRBD2 matches 8 bases. The CDR3 contains 18 residues. J gave up 6 bases and V 2 bases, and 14 bases lay outside the gene matches. Germline V gene sequence: CDR1 MNHNS, CDR2 SASEGT. CDR3 amino acids: CASSELSGLAGFSGELFF. CDR3 sequence (DNA): TGTGCCAGCAGTGAATTGAGCGGTCTAGCGGGTTTCTCCGGGGAGCTGTTTTTT.

In DNA, the CDR3 is TGCGCCAGCAGCCCTGAGACTAGCGGGAAGTCAGATACGCAGTATTTT. This gives the protein CASSPETSGKSDTQYF. The V call is TRBV4-1, the J call TRBJ2-3, with 11 positions matching TRBD2. The CDR3 runs to 16 residues. Germline V gene lookup returns CDR1 MGHRA and CDR2 YSYEKL. With V trimmed by 4 bases and J by 4 bases, 7 bases remained unmatched.

V and J are TRBV5-4 and TRBJ2-5; D unclear. The CDR3 is 13 residues long. The germline V gene has CDR1 SGHNT and CDR2 YYREEE (reference sequence). The CDR3 region has the DNA TGTGCAACTCATTCATTCGTCGAAAAGACCCAGTACTTC. Its translation is CATHSFVEKTQYF.

V and J are TRBV10-3 and TRBJ2-1; TRBD1 matches at 9 bases. Per the germline V gene, CDR1 is ENHRY and CDR2 is SYGVKD. CDR3 length equals 14 residues. Trimming at V came to 10 bases and at J to 3 bases, leaving 7 bases not matched to a gene. DNA of the CDR3: TGTGCCACCGTCACAGGGGGCGACTACAATGAGCAGTTCTTC. This translates into CATVTGGDYNEQFF.

This CDR3 reads CSAPGPLGTEAFF. Written as DNA, the CDR3 is TGCAGTGCTCCGGGCCCTCTGGGGACTGAAGCTTTCTTT. This sequence joins TRBV20-1 and TRBJ1-1; D gene uncertain. The germline CDR1 and CDR2 sequences are DFQATT and SNEGSKA (reference sequence). The CDR3 contains 13 residues. Trimming shortened V by 5 bases and J by 5 bases, and 15 bases separated the two germline ends.

The chain links TRBV11-2 to TRBJ1-2; D perhaps matches TRBD1 (5 bases). Trimming shortened V by 10 bases and J by 0 bases, and 9 bases separated the two germline ends. The CDR3 covers 12 residues. Germline values: CDR1 SGHAT, CDR2 FQNNGV. CDR3 sequence reads: CATSGANYGYTF. DNA for the CDR3: TGTGCCACCTCGGGGGCTAACTATGGCTACACCTTC.

The chain employs TRBV20-1 and TRBJ1-5; D perhaps matches TRBD1 (6 bases). This CDR3 has 15 residues. V was clipped by 0 bases and J by 0 bases, with 9 bases between them. CDR1 and CDR2 (germline): DFQATT, SNEGSKA (reference sequence). The CDR3 protein is CSAREGANSNQPQHF. In DNA form, the CDR3 reads TGCAGTGCTAGAGAGGGGGCTAATAGCAATCAGCCCCAGCATTTT.

The chain joins TRBV20-1 to TRBJ1-5; unclear D gene. The CDR3 spans 12 residues. V shed 3 bases and J shed 12 bases, with 15 bases lying between them. CDR1 DFQATT and CDR2 SNEGSKA come from the germline V gene (reference sequence). CDR3 residues: CSASPRGGLQHF. The CDR3 nucleotides are TGCAGTGCTAGCCCCCGGGGTGGGCTCCAGCATTTT.

Here the CDR3 reads CASNNGATGGGQPQHF. CDR3 bases: TGTGCCAGCAATAACGGGGCTACGGGAGGAGGTCAGCCCCAGCATTTT. V is TRBV6-1 and J is TRBJ1-5; TRBD1 is a possible D gene (5 bases). V lost 7 bases and J lost 6, with 22 bases in between. The CDR3 has 16 residues. Looked up from germline, CDR1 is MNHNS and CDR2 is SASEGT.

J is TRBJ2-7 and V is TRBV6-1, with 8 bases lining up with TRBD1. CDR3 length equals 14 residues. CDR1 and CDR2 (germline): MNHNS, SASEGT. Germline trimming cut 6 bases from V and 5 bases from J; bases unmatched to any gene: 9. This CDR3 is CASSQGGTGHEQYF. The CDR3 DNA follows: TGTGCCAGCAGCCAGGGCGGGACAGGACACGAGCAGTACTTC.

Here the CDR3 reads CASSLGAVNTEAFF. CDR3 nucleotide sequence: TGTGCCAGCAGCTTAGGGGCAGTGAACACTGAAGCTTTCTTT. V usage is TRBV7-2 and J usage is TRBJ1-1, with D uncertain. V shed 1 base and J shed 0 bases, with 6 bases lying between them. The CDR3 is 14 residues long. Germline-derived CDR1 and CDR2 are SGHTA and FQGNSA.

This clonotype was detected once. The chain joins TRBV6-5 to TRBJ2-2; D tentatively fits TRBD1 or TRBD2 (6 bases each). Germline V gene sequence: CDR1 MNHEY, CDR2 SVGAGI. V lost 3 bases and J lost 4, with 12 bases in between. CDR3 size: 15 residues. Here the CDR3 DNA reads TGTGCCAGCAGTTATGGGGGGCCACGCACCGGGGAGCTGTTTTTT. As protein: CASSYGGPRTGELFF.

The rearrangement uses TRBV6-5 and TRBJ2-2; D unclear. CDR1 MNHEY and CDR2 SVGAGI come from the germline V gene. This CDR3 region has 13 residues. V was cut by 3 bases and J by 0 bases, with 2 bases left in between. CDR3 amino acids: CASSYPNTGELFF. In nucleotides, the CDR3 is TGTGCCAGCAGTTATCCGAACACCGGGGAGCTGTTTTTT.

This chain connects TRBV2 to TRBJ1-2; 7 bases fit TRBD1. The CDR3 contains 12 residues. CDR1 SNHLY and CDR2 FYNNEI come from the germline V gene. V lost 5 bases and J lost 7; bases outside the gene matches: 4. CDR3: CASSRQGSGYTF. In nucleotides, the CDR3 is TGTGCCAGCAGTCGACAGGGTTCTGGCTACACCTTC.

J is TRBJ1-6 and V is TRBV6-2 or TRBV6-3; TRBD1 is a possible D gene (5 bases). CDR1 and CDR2 (germline): MNHEY, SVGEGT. V was clipped by 0 bases and J by 10 bases, with 13 bases between them. The CDR3 has 15 amino acids. The CDR3 DNA is TGTGCCAGCAGTTACTCGGCAGGGCTACGGTCACCCCTCCACTTT. Encoded protein: CASSYSAGLRSPLHF.

The chain couples TRBV11-2 to TRBJ1-6; D perhaps matches TRBD1 (6 bases). Germline values: CDR1 SGHAT, CDR2 FQNNGV. CDR3 length: 15 residues. Trimming left V 3 bases short and J 9 bases short, with 15 bases between. The CDR3 DNA reads TGTGCCAGCAGCTTGCTCGGACAGACGTTTTCACCCCTCCACTTT. Translating gives CASSLLGQTFSPLHF.